The 17 T cell receptor beta chains in this list originate from one sample, sequenced in a study of cytomegalovirus exposure and HLA in healthy donors. 60 Vbeta and 13 Jbeta primers were used in PCR. The protocol was immunoSEQ multiplex PCR, while the TCRdb copy is restricted to in-frame clones and leaves out a portion. The table includes 85,000 to 130,000 clones, roughly 75% detected once. The material sequenced was PBMCs. Source of these receptors: a woman younger than 35 in good health and CMV-seropositive.

The chain couples TRBV6-5 to TRBJ2-1; 9 positions agree with TRBD2. Germline V gives CDR1 MNHEY, CDR2 SVGAGI. The V segment lost 0 bases and the J segment 6 bases; nucleotides outside the gene matches: 6. This CDR3 spans 16 amino acids. The CDR3 loop reads CASSYSAGGPRNEQFF. The CDR3 coding sequence is TGTGCCAGCAGTTACTCGGCGGGAGGGCCACGCAATGAGCAGTTCTTC.

This clone was counted between two and nine times. This rearrangement joins TRBV10-3 to TRBJ1-2, with 9 bases that match TRBD1. Germline lookup yields CDR1 ENHRY and CDR2 SYGVKD. The CDR3 is 13 amino acids. Trimming at V came to 4 bases and at J to 5 bases, leaving 2 bases not matched to a gene. The CDR3 nucleotides are TGTGCCATCAGTGGGGGACAGGGATATGGCTACACCTTC. It encodes CAISGGQGYGYTF.

This chain joins TRBV19 and TRBJ1-1; the D gene is possibly TRBD1 (6 bases). CDR1 and CDR2 (germline): LNHDA, SQIVND (reference sequence). The CDR3 has 14 residues. V was clipped by 8 bases and J by 1 base, with 14 bases between them. The CDR3 loop is CASRKQGRNTEAFF. The CDR3 DNA reads as TGTGCCAGTCGAAAACAGGGACGGAACACTGAAGCTTTCTTT.

J is TRBJ2-7 and V is TRBV5-1; 10 nucleotides align to TRBD1. Per germline, CDR1 SGHRS and CDR2 YFSETQ. Trimming at V came to 5 bases and at J to 7 bases, leaving 15 bases not matched to a gene. The CDR3 has 16 amino acids. The DNA for the CDR3 is TGCGCCAGCAGTAAACTTCCGGGACAGGGGCTGGGAGAGCAGTACTTC. Protein: CASSKLPGQGLGEQYF.

CDR3: CASSLSGRQGAFSYTF. CDR3 nucleotide sequence: TGTGCCAGCAGTTTATCGGGTCGACAGGGGGCCTTTAGCTACACCTTC. This chain uses TRBV28 with TRBJ1-2; 10 bases align to TRBD1. Losses at the gene ends were 1 base for V and 9 bases for J; bases not matched to a gene: 11. The CDR3 is made up of 16 amino acids. Germline V lookup: CDR1 MDHEN, CDR2 SYDVKM.

The chain recombines TRBV27 with TRBJ2-7, with D tentatively TRBD2 (6 bases). CDR1 and CDR2 from the germline V gene are MNHEY and SMNVEV (reference sequence). The CDR3 is 13 amino acids. Trimming took 6 bases from V and 3 from J, leaving 12 bases between them. The CDR3 here is CASRGWGDYEQYF. The CDR3 DNA reads as TGTGCCAGCAGGGGGTGGGGGGACTACGAGCAGTACTTC.

The J gene is TRBJ2-7, the V gene TRBV27, with unresolved D. Deletions cut 2 bases from V and 1 base from J, with 9 bases between. The CDR3 covers 14 residues. The germline CDR1 and CDR2 sequences are MNHEY and SMNVEV (reference sequence). The CDR3, as DNA: TGTGCCAGCAGTTTAACTCACGGGTCCTACGAGCAGTACTTC. This encodes CASSLTHGSYEQYF.

This chain uses TRBV6-5 with TRBJ2-1; TRBD1 aligns across 9 bases. The CDR3 contains 13 residues. The germline CDR1 and CDR2 sequences are MNHEY and SVGAGI. V trimming: 8 bases; J trimming: 6 bases; junction bases outside the gene matches: 5. For the CDR3, the DNA is TGTGCCAGCCGGGACAGGGAATTCAATGAGCAGTTCTTC. It specifies CASRDREFNEQFF.

The chain combines TRBV27 with TRBJ1-1; TRBD1 is a possible D gene (6 bases). The CDR3 runs to 15 residues. The germline V gene encodes CDR1 MNHEY and CDR2 SMNVEV (reference sequence). Trimming removed 5 bases from V and 5 bases from J, with 18 bases in between. The CDR3 nucleotides read TGTGCCAGCAGTACCCAGGGGATTCGATGGACTGAAGCTTTCTTT. This translates into CASSTQGIRWTEAFF.

J is TRBJ1-3 and V is TRBV6-5, with 7 positions matching TRBD1. Trimming removed 4 bases from V and 4 bases from J; junction bases left unmatched: 7. CDR3 length equals 15 residues. CDR1 and CDR2 from the germline V gene are MNHEY and SVGAGI. The CDR3 DNA follows: TGTGCCAGCAGTTCCAAGCCGGGACAGGGAAACACCATATATTTT. Amino acid sequence: CASSSKPGQGNTIYF.

V and J are TRBV7-3 and TRBJ2-7; no definite D call. This CDR3 comprises 13 residues. Germline V CDR1 and CDR2: SGHTA, FQGTGA. V gave up 6 bases and J gave up 7 bases, with 16 bases separating them. CDR3 coding DNA: TGTGCCAGCAGTGTTATTGCACCGGGTGAGCAGTACTTC. Translating gives CASSVIAPGEQYF.

The chain combines TRBV4-2 with TRBJ2-1, with TRBD2 matching over 8 bases. V dropped 0 bases and J dropped 8; count of bases not matched to a gene: 12. Germline V gene lookup returns CDR1 LGHNA and CDR2 YNFKEQ. The CDR3 loop spans 17 amino acids. Here the CDR3 reads CASSQDSGLEGSHEQFF. The CDR3, as DNA: TGTGCCAGCAGCCAAGATTCGGGACTAGAGGGAAGCCATGAGCAGTTCTTC.

The rearrangement uses TRBV4-3 and TRBJ1-3; D uncertain. The CDR3 loop spans 20 amino acids. Germline CDR1 and CDR2: LGHNA and YSLEER. Between the trimmed V and J ends, which lost 0 bases and 0 bases, there was a span of 21 bases. CDR3 amino acids: CASSQDGTARILSSGNTIYF. The CDR3 DNA follows: TGCGCCAGCAGCCAAGACGGTACAGCAAGAATTCTTAGCTCTGGAAACACCATATATTTT.

The chain is built from TRBV7-2 and TRBJ2-2; the match to TRBD1 covers 7 bases. V shed 5 bases, J shed 4 bases, and the junction held 4 bases outside the gene matches. The CDR3 is 14 amino acids. Per the germline V gene, CDR1 is SGHTA and CDR2 is FQGNSA. DNA of the CDR3: TGTGCCAGCAGCCGGGGACAGCTCACCGGGGAGCTGTTTTTT. Amino acid sequence: CASSRGQLTGELFF.

The chain is built from TRBV5-8 and TRBJ2-1; perhaps TRBD2 as D (6 bases). Germline assignment: CDR1 SGHTS and CDR2 YDEGEE. V lost 9 bases and J 4 bases, leaving 23 bases between the germline ends. The CDR3 is 16 amino acids. The CDR3 loop reads CATSSLPTGLYNEQFF. The CDR3 DNA is TGTGCCACCTCCTCCCTCCCTACGGGACTGTACAATGAGCAGTTCTTC. Complete variable domain (other parts from reference TRBV5-8 and TRBJ2-1): EAGVTQSPTHLIKTRGQQATLRCSPISGHTSVYWYQQALGLGLQFLLWYDEGEERNRGNFPPRFSGRQFPNYSSELNVNALELEDSALYLCATSSLPTGLYNEQFFGPGTRLTVL.

This clone was observed a handful of times. The chain recombines TRBV19 with TRBJ1-4; D gene uncertain. The germline V gene encodes CDR1 LNHDA and CDR2 SQIVND (reference sequence). CDR3 length: 13 amino acids. Between the trimmed V and J ends, which lost 5 bases and 10 bases, there was a span of 14 bases. CDR3 loop: CASSGLTKGKLFF. As DNA, the CDR3 is TGTGCCAGTAGTGGGCTCACGAAAGGAAAACTGTTTTTT.

The chain recombines TRBV29-1 with TRBJ2-7, with TRBD2 as a possible D gene (7 bases). V lost 4 bases to trimming and J lost 2 bases, with 21 bases between them. Germline V gives CDR1 SQVTM, CDR2 ANQGSEA. The CDR3 sequence is 16 residues long. CDR3 loop: CSVVLGGGQPTYEQYF. As DNA, the CDR3 is TGCAGCGTTGTTCTTGGGGGGGGACAACCCACCTACGAGCAGTACTTC.